Here is one TCR beta chain with its context. Germline V lookup: CDR1 SGHRS, CDR2 YFSETQ. This CDR3 has 17 residues. Unmatched junction bases numbered 11, after V lost 3 bases and J lost 3 bases. Vbeta (60) and Jbeta (13) primers were used in the PCR. The protocol was immunoSEQ multiplex PCR, while the TCRdb copy is restricted to in-frame clones and leaves out a portion. The sample gives some 160,000 clones, 60% to 80% of which show up once; 2% to 2.5% is in the top ten. The data stem from a study of cytomegalovirus exposure and HLA in healthy donors. The sequenced sample consisted of PBMCs. V is TRBV5-1 and J is TRBJ2-3; 9 positions match TRBD2. The receptor was isolated from a man aged 45-65 years in good health and CMV-seropositive. CDR3: CASSSHSGGGLTDTQYF. CDR3 nucleotides: TGCGCCAGCAGCTCCCATAGCGGGGGCGGGCTTACAGATACGCAGTATTTT. The full variable domain, completed using reference TRBV5-1 and TRBJ2-3, is KAGVTQTPRYLIKTRGQQVTLSCSPISGHRSVSWYQQTPGQGLQFLFEYFSETQRNKGNFPGRFSGRQFSNSRSEMNVSTLELGDSALYLCASSSHSGGGLTDTQYFGPGTRLTVL.